These 8 T cell receptor beta chains originate from one sample sequenced in a study of PD-L1 blockade in urothelial cancer. Assay: immunoSEQ multiplex PCR; the TCRdb copy retains only in-frame clones and omits some. The table records tens of thousands of clones, around 80% of them present only once. This material consisted of PBMCs, taken around atezolizumab (anti-PD-L1) treatment. The receptors derive from a man between 65 and 85 years old with urothelial cancer.

The chain is built from TRBV25-1 and TRBJ1-4, with D tentatively TRBD1 (5 bases). V lost 6 bases, J lost 5 bases, and 16 bases lay in between. Germline CDR1 is MGHDK and CDR2 is SYGVNS. CDR3 length: 15 residues. CDR3 sequence reads: CASRSGGPSNEKLFF. CDR3 DNA sequence: TGTGCCAGCAGGAGCGGGGGTCCCTCGAATGAAAAACTGTTTTTT.

The rearrangement joins TRBV6-6 to TRBJ1-5; D not resolved. The ends were cut back, 11 bases at V and 2 bases at J, with 10 bases in the middle. Germline V gene data show CDR1 as MNHNY and CDR2 as SVGAGI (reference sequence). The CDR3 loop spans 12 amino acids. The CDR3 region has the DNA TGTGCCGCGCATGATGGCAATCAGCCCCAGCATTTT. It is translated as CAAHDGNQPQHF.

The J gene is TRBJ2-7, the V gene TRBV5-6; 9 bases align to TRBD1. Germline V gene lookup returns CDR1 SGHDT and CDR2 YYEEEE. CDR3 length: 14 amino acids. With V trimmed by 4 bases and J by 9 bases, 11 bases remained unmatched. DNA for the CDR3: TGTGCCAGCAGCCTCGGACAGGGGACGGACCCGCAGTACTTC. It yields the protein CASSLGQGTDPQYF.

V gene TRBV6-6 combines with J gene TRBJ1-2, with TRBD1 as a possible D gene (6 bases). The CDR3 contains 15 residues. Trimming took off 6 bases at V and 0 bases at J, with 14 bases between the two ends. Germline V gene sequence: CDR1 MNHNY, CDR2 SVGAGI (reference sequence). The CDR3 is CASSPDRSANYGYTF. The DNA for the CDR3 is TGTGCCAGCAGCCCTGACAGGTCAGCTAACTATGGCTACACCTTC.

The V gene is TRBV28, the J gene TRBJ2-7; TRBD2 matches 9 bases. In germline, CDR1 is MDHEN, CDR2 SYDVKM. The CDR3 spans 17 residues. The trim removed 2 bases at V and 4 bases at J, leaving 12 bases unmatched. The CDR3 sequence is CASSLVYAGGPIYEQYF. CDR3 nucleotides: TGTGCCAGCAGTTTAGTCTATGCGGGAGGGCCGATTTACGAGCAGTACTTC.

This chain joins TRBV6-1 and TRBJ1-4; tentatively, D is TRBD1 (5 bases). Between the trimmed V and J ends, which lost 4 bases and 0 bases, there was a span of 12 bases. Germline values: CDR1 MNHNS, CDR2 SASEGT. The CDR3 sequence is 16 residues long. The CDR3 DNA sequence: TGTGCCAGCAGTGCACCGGGACTAACAACTAATGAAAAACTGTTTTTT. It translates to CASSAPGLTTNEKLFF.

The CDR3 sequence: CASSPREGGTDTQYF. The CDR3 region has the DNA TGTGCCAGCAGCCCGCGGGAGGGAGGCACAGATACGCAGTATTTT. The J gene is TRBJ2-3, the V gene TRBV7-8; 9 nucleotides match TRBD2. V trimming: 5 bases; J trimming: 1 base; junction bases outside the gene matches: 4. CDR1 is SGHVS and CDR2 is FQNEAQ in the germline V gene. This CDR3 has 15 residues.

This chain links TRBV14 with TRBJ2-2, with D tentatively TRBD1 (6 bases). Germline V gene lookup returns CDR1 SGHDN and CDR2 FVKESK. The CDR3 runs to 16 residues. V was shortened by 2 bases and J by 6 bases, with 16 bases between the two germline ends. CDR3 sequence (DNA): TGTGCCAGCAGCCAAATCGCAGGCCACAGGGCCGGGGAGCTGTTTTTT. It translates to CASSQIAGHRAGELFF.